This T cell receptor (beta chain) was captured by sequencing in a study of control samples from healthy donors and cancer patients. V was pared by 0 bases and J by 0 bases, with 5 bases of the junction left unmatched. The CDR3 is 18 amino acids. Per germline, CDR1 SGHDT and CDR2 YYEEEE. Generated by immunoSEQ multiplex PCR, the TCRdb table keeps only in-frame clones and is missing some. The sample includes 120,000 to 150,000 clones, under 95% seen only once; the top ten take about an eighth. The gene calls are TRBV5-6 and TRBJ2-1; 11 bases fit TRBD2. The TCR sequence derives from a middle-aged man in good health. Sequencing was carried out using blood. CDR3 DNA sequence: TGTGCCAGCAGCTTGGTTGGACTAGCGGGCTCCTCCTACAATGAGCAGTTCTTC. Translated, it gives CASSLVGLAGSSYNEQFF.